Here is one T cell receptor beta chain with its context. This clone was picked up a small number of times. Its target antigen remains unknown. No per-base quality is available; no much larger clone lies one base away. The immunoSEQ Assay, a bias-controlled multiplex PCR, was used to amplify TCRbeta CDR3 regions from genomic DNA. As for the original processing: Within the assay, amplification of reference gene primers was used to estimate how many nucleated cells each sample contained. To quantify the absolute abundance of each unique TCRbeta CDR3 rearrangement, sequence reads were collapsed and filtered. Productive Simpson clonality was computed per sample as the square root of Simpson's diversity index over productive rearrangements. TCRdb retrieved this table from immuneACCESS and kept in-frame rearrangements only. Not all clones are present; in checked studies, unresolved V genes account for under half, and no reason is known for the remainder. The V and J calls and clone size were taken over from that table, and D and trimming were inferred from the DNA. Recorded for this sample are fewer than 65,000 clones; 70% to 90% of them occurred a single time. The top ten constitute roughly 5% of the sample.

The data belong to a study of blood T cell repertoires in COVID-19 (dated by TCRdb to about 2020). General notes on the study: Samples covering the acute and convalescent phases of COVID-19 were provided by collaborators in the United States, Italy and Spain. The repertoires were made available in a free public database intended to serve as a resource for research on the immune response to SARS-CoV-2. A de-identified subject ID, COVID-19 status, age in years and sex were almost always included in the sample metadata. Where available, HLA class I and class II types were obtained from metadata supplied by the sample provider rather than from assay-based typing. The samples were drawn from the first 160 participants of the ongoing ImmuneRACE study and from more than 1,000 subjects provided by 6 global collaborators. The dataset comprised deeply sampled blood TCRbeta repertoires from subjects exposed to, actively infected with, or recovered from COVID-19. The prospective study material was composed of cDNA or gDNA derived from T cells, B-cell-depleted T cells, or PBMCs. Findings and caveats that apply to the study as a whole: The amount of clinical and demographic metadata varied by source and participant and was provided uncurated.

Collaborating institutions collected whole blood in K2EDTA tubes following their own protocols. For TCRbeta analysis, collaborators shipped samples as frozen whole blood, isolated PBMCs, or DNA extracted from either of those sample types. Reading the germline V gene gives CDR1 MNHEY and CDR2 SVGAGI. The CDR3 contains 12 residues, cysteine and phenylalanine counted. Only the CDR3 DNA stays, 36 bases, in frame from base 1. Between the V and J ends, shortened by 3 bases and 8 bases respectively, the junction contains 10 bases. This chain is built from TRBV6-5 and TRBJ1-2, and possibly TRBD1, on 5 matching bases. The sequencing sample was made of peripheral blood. The clonotype was recovered from a human donor in a cohort sampled during active COVID-19. The DNA sequence is given as TGTGCCAGCAGTTATCAGGGCTTAGGCTACACCTTC. Protein translation: CASSYQGLGYTF.